Given below is one T cell receptor (beta chain) in context. This specimen comes from a study of blood T cell repertoires in COVID-19. Study at large: The study drew acute and convalescent COVID-19 samples from the United States, Italy and Spain.

CDR1 is SEHNR, CDR2 FQNEAQ, per germline (reference sequence). The CDR3 runs to 17 residues. The trim removed 5 bases at V and 0 bases at J, leaving 10 bases unmatched. Per the original methods: Quantification of nucleated cells was approximated via reference gene primer amplification. The repertoire was sequenced with immunoSEQ multiplex PCR; TCRdb's copy has only in-frame clones and lacks some. D and trimming come from the DNA, and the V and J calls and clone size come from that table. The sample has 200,000 to 250,000 clones, approximately 80% seen once. This chain links TRBV7-9 with TRBJ2-4, with 7 positions matching TRBD1. This clonotype was obtained from a woman of 80 years or more with active or convalescent COVID-19. The specimen sequenced was peripheral blood. CDR3 loop: CASSLMTGSLAKNIQYF. The CDR3 region has the DNA TGTGCCAGCAGCCTCATGACAGGGTCTCTAGCCAAAAACATTCAGTACTTC.